The 17 T cell receptor beta chains below were found in one sample sequenced in a study of response to subunit inactivated influenza vaccine. TCRdb fed the RT-PCR reads into MiXCR, producing one record per CDR3 protein. The data hold approximately 500,000 distinct CDR3 sequences, with 13% to 15% observed a single time. This specimen consisted of PBMCs from blood, obtained 11 to 12 days after vaccination. Receptor source: a man aged 45-65 years who received an inactivated influenza vaccine.

This clonotype has a count of ten or more. V gene TRBV5-1 combines with J gene TRBJ2-7; maybe TRBD2 (6 bases). CDR3 size: 14 residues. The germline V and J ends were trimmed by 4 bases and 7 bases, with 18 bases remaining between them. Germline CDR1 reads SGHRS; CDR2 reads YFSETQ. The CDR3 loop reads CASSLGEAPLEQYF. The CDR3 DNA reads TGCGCCAGCAGCCTGGGGGAGGCCCCTTTGGAGCAGTACTTC.

V gene TRBV20-1 combines with J gene TRBJ1-4; possible D gene TRBD1, 6 bases. There are 16 residues in the CDR3. The germline V and J ends were trimmed by 7 bases and 5 bases, with 23 bases remaining between them. The V gene's germline CDR1 is DFQATT and CDR2 SNEGSKA (reference sequence). In DNA form, the CDR3 reads TGCAGTGTCAACACAGAGATTAGAAGGGGGAATGAAAAACTGTTTTTT. Protein product: CSVNTEIRRGNEKLFF.

The genes are TRBV6-1 and TRBJ2-6; D possibly corresponds to TRBD1 (6 bases). The CDR3 totals 14 residues. Germline V gene sequence: CDR1 MNHNS, CDR2 SASEGT. Trimming took 6 bases from V and 4 from J, leaving 10 bases between them. The CDR3 sequence: CASRQGYGANVLTF. DNA for the CDR3: TGTGCCAGCAGACAGGGTTACGGGGCCAACGTCCTGACTTTC.

Notes on this clonotype: This may stem from a read error, because a much larger clone lies one nucleotide away. The chain has TRBV5-6 and TRBJ1-2; no clear D. The CDR3 is made up of 15 amino acids. Germline CDR1 is SGHDT and CDR2 is YYEEEE. This chain's CDR3 is CASSTLRSANYGHTF. The CDR3 nucleotides read TGTGCCAGCAGCACGCTGAGGAGTGCTAACTATGGCCACACCTTC.

This clonotype was observed at least ten times. The gene calls are TRBV12-3 or TRBV12-4 and TRBJ2-5; a possible D gene is TRBD1 (6 bases). Trimming removed 3 bases at V and 2 bases at J, with 19 bases between. The CDR3 contains 17 residues. CDR3 sequence (DNA): TGTGCCAGCAGTTTTGGGGAGACGACAGGTGATCAAGAGACCCAGTACTTC. Amino acids: CASSFGETTGDQETQYF.

This clonotype has more than one count but fewer than ten. V and J are TRBV7-2 and TRBJ2-1, with TRBD2 matching over 9 bases. V trimming: 3 bases; J trimming: 3 bases; junction bases outside the gene matches: 3. Germline V gene sequence: CDR1 SGHTA, CDR2 FQGNSA. The CDR3 consists of 15 residues. The CDR3, as DNA: TGTGCCAGCAGCTTTAGCGGGAGCTACTACAATGAGCAGTTCTTC. This translates into CASSFSGSYYNEQFF.

CDR3 sequence (DNA): TGTGCCAGCAGCTTAGAGGGGTGGTTAGGGAACAATGAGCAGTTCTTC. This gives the protein CASSLEGWLGNNEQFF. The chain carries TRBV7-8 and TRBJ2-1; perhaps TRBD1 as D (5 bases). Between the trimmed V and J ends, which lost 1 base and 5 bases, there was a span of 15 bases. Germline V lookup: CDR1 SGHVS, CDR2 FQNEAQ. This CDR3 is built from 16 residues.

This clonotype came up a few times. The chain employs TRBV5-1 and TRBJ1-5, with TRBD1 as a possible D gene (6 bases). Trimming cost V 4 bases and J 4 bases, with 15 bases left between them. CDR1 is SGHRS and CDR2 is YFSETQ in the germline V gene. The CDR3 covers 15 residues. CDR3 coding DNA: TGCGCCAGCAGCCCATCAGGACAGCGAAATCAGCCCCAGCATTTT. It specifies CASSPSGQRNQPQHF.

The chain joins TRBV15 to TRBJ1-2, with D perhaps TRBD1 (6 bases). Per the germline V gene, CDR1 is LNHNV and CDR2 is YYDKDF (reference sequence). V gave up 6 bases and J gave up 8 bases, with 16 bases separating them. The CDR3 runs to 13 residues. The CDR3: CATRDSARRGYTF. The CDR3 nucleotides are TGTGCCACCAGGGACAGCGCCAGGCGGGGCTACACCTTC.

This clonotype came up a few times. The chain couples TRBV3-1 to TRBJ1-2; D perhaps matches TRBD1 (6 bases). Germline V gene sequence: CDR1 LGHDT, CDR2 YNNKEL (reference sequence). V lost 0 bases and J 7 bases, leaving 12 bases between the germline ends. The CDR3 runs to 14 residues. DNA for the CDR3: TGTGCCAGCAGCCAAGACCACAGGGCAAGTGGCTACACCTTC. It codes for CASSQDHRASGYTF.

V usage is TRBV6-2 or TRBV6-3 and J usage is TRBJ2-7; D is unclear. The V gene lost 0 bases and the J gene lost 7 bases, with 16 bases spanning the gap. CDR3 length: 15 amino acids. Per germline, CDR1 MNHEY and CDR2 SVGEGT. CDR3 region: CASSYSVHPGGEQYF. As DNA, the CDR3 is TGTGCCAGCAGTTACTCTGTACACCCAGGTGGAGAGCAGTACTTC.

The chain uses TRBV5-1 and TRBJ1-2; D perhaps matches TRBD1 (5 bases). There are 15 residues in the CDR3. V was pared by 5 bases and J by 7 bases, with 21 bases between. Germline assignment: CDR1 SGHRS and CDR2 YFSETQ. CDR3 sequence: CASRPRIGGIGGYTF. CDR3 sequence (DNA): TGCGCCAGCAGGCCGAGAATTGGGGGAATCGGTGGCTACACCTTC.

The chain joins TRBV29-1 to TRBJ2-4, with D possibly being TRBD1 (5 bases). Germline assignment: CDR1 SQVTM and CDR2 ANQGSEA. V was shortened by 4 bases and J by 4 bases, with 8 bases between the two germline ends. The CDR3 is made up of 12 amino acids. CDR3 coding DNA: TGCAGCGTTGCAGGGCGGAAAAACATTCAGTACTTC. Its translation: CSVAGRKNIQYF.

This clonotype was detected a few times. The chain carries TRBV5-1 and TRBJ2-3; 10 bases align to TRBD2. The trim removed 5 bases at V and 6 bases at J, leaving 12 bases unmatched. This CDR3 is built from 16 residues. Germline CDR1 SGHRS, CDR2 YFSETQ. The CDR3 DNA sequence: TGCGCCAGCAGGTGGTCTAGCGGGGGCTTGAGGGATACGCAGTATTTT. It is translated as CASRWSSGGLRDTQYF.

This clonotype was recorded a few times. The chain uses TRBV7-9 and TRBJ2-1; D remains ambiguous. The CDR3 is made up of 14 amino acids. Germline V lookup: CDR1 SEHNR, CDR2 FQNEAQ (reference sequence). The V end was cut by 3 bases, the J end by 2 bases, with 8 bases between. CDR3 sequence (DNA): TGTGCCAGCAGCTTCCGTACACCCTACAATGAGCAGTTCTTC. It translates to CASSFRTPYNEQFF.

This clonotype showed up just a few times. J is TRBJ2-7 and V is TRBV7-9; perhaps TRBD1 as D (6 bases). Trimming stripped 4 bases from V and 4 bases from J, with 17 bases between. This CDR3 spans 15 amino acids. Looked up from germline, CDR1 is SEHNR and CDR2 is FQNEAQ (reference sequence). This chain's CDR3 is CASSSKDRAPYEQYF. Written as DNA, the CDR3 is TGTGCCAGCAGCTCGAAGGACAGAGCCCCTTACGAGCAGTACTTC. The whole variable domain, filled in from reference TRBV7-9 and TRBJ2-7, reads DTGVSQNPRHKITKRGQNVTFRCDPISEHNRLYWYRQTLGQGPEFLTYFQNEAQLEKSRLLSDRFSAERPKGSFSTLEIQRTEQGDSAMYLCASSSKDRAPYEQYFGPGTRLTVT.

The gene calls are TRBV4-2 and TRBJ1-3, with 7 bases fitting TRBD1. Trimming at V came to 3 bases and at J to 4 bases, leaving 3 bases not matched to a gene. This CDR3 region has 14 residues. Per the germline V gene, CDR1 is LGHNA and CDR2 is YNFKEQ. CDR3 coding DNA: TGTGCCAGCAGCCATGGGACAGCCGGAAACACCATATATTTT. Residues: CASSHGTAGNTIYF.